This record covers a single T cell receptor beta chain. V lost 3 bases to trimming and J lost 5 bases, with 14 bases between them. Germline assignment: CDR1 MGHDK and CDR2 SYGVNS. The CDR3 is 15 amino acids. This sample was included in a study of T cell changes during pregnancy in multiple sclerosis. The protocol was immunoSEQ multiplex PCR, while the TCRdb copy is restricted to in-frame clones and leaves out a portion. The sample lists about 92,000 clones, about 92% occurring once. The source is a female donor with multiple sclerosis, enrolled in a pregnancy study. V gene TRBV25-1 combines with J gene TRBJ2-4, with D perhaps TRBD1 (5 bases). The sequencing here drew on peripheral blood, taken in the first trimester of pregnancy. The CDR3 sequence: CASSDTTVFENIQYF. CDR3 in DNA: TGTGCCAGCAGTGATACGACAGTCTTTGAAAACATTCAGTACTTC.